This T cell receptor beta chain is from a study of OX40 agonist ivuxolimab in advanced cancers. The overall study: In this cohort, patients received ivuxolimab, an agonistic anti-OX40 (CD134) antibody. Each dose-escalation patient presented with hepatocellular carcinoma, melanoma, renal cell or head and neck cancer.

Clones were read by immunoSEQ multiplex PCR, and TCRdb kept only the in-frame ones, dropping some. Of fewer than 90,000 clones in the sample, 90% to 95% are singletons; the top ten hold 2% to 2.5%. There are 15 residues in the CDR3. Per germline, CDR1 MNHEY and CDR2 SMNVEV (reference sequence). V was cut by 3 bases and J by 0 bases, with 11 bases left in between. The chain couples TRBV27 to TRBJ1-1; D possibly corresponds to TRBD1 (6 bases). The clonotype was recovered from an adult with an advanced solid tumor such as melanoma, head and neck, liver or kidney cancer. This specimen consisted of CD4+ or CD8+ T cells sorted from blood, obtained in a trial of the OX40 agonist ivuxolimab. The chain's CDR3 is CASSFQGYMNTEAFF. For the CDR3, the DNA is TGTGCCAGCAGTTTCCAGGGGTACATGAACACTGAAGCTTTCTTT.